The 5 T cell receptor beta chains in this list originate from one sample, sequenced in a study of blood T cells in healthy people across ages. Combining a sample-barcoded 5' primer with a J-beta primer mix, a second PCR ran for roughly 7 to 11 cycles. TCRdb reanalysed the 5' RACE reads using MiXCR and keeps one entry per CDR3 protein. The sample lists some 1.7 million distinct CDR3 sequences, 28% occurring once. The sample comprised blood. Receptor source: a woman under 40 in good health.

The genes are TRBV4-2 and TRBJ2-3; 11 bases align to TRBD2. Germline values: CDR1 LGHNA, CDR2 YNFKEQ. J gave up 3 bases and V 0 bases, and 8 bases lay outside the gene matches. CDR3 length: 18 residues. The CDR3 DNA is TGTGCCAGCAGCCAAGATAGACCTAGCGGGGGGAGGACAGATACGCAGTATTTT. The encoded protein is CASSQDRPSGGRTDTQYF.

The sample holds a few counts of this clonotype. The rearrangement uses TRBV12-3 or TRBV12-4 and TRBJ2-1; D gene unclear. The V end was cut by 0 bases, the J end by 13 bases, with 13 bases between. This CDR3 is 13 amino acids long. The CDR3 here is CASSLASESLQFF. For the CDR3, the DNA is TGTGCCAGCAGTTTAGCGTCTGAATCGCTTCAGTTCTTC.

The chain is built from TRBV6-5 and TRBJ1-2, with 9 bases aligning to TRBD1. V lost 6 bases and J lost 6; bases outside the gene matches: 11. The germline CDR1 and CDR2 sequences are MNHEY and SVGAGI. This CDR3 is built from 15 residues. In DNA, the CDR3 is TGTGCCAGCAGAACCGGGACAGGGATAATTCATGGCTACACCTTC. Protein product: CASRTGTGIIHGYTF.

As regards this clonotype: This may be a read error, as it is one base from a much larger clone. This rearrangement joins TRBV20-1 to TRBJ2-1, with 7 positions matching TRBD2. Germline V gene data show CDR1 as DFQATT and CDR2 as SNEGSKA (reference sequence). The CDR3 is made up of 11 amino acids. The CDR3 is CGASGHNEQFF. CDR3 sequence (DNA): TGCGGTGCTAGCGGCCACAATGAGCAGTTCTTC.

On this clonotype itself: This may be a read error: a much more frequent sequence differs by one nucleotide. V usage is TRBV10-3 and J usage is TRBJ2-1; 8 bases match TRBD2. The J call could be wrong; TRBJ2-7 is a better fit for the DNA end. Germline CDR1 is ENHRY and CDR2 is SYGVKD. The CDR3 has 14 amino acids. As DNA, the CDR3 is TGTGCCACCGGGGGGGCGGGGTACTACAATGAGCAGTACTTC. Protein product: CATGGAGYYNEQYF.